A single sample gave rise to the 2 T cell receptor beta chains below, sequenced in a study of blood T cell repertoires in COVID-19. Method: immunoSEQ multiplex PCR; TCRdb's copy keeps in-frame clones and lacks some. The sample includes around 320,000 clones, about nine tenths of them seen just once. Source material: peripheral blood. Receptors were obtained from a woman younger than 45 with COVID-19, enrolled during active disease.

CDR3 nucleotides: TGTGCCAGCACCATACCGGCGGGGGGCGCAGGGTGGGGCTACACCTTC. Encoded protein: CASTIPAGGAGWGYTF. This chain links TRBV28 with TRBJ1-2; D might be TRBD1 (6 bases). CDR1 is MDHEN and CDR2 is SYDVKM in the germline V gene. CDR3 length: 16 residues. Deletions cut 7 bases from V and 8 bases from J, with 26 bases between.

The chain has TRBV6-5 and TRBJ2-7; D uncertain. Per germline, CDR1 MNHEY and CDR2 SVGAGI. The CDR3 spans 14 residues. V lost 10 bases and J lost 5, with 21 bases in between. The CDR3, as DNA: TGTGCCATCGTTCCCCCAGAGGCAAACCACGAGCAGTACTTC. This encodes CAIVPPEANHEQYF.